The 2 T cell receptor beta chains below were found in one sample sequenced in a study of preoperative IRX-2 immunotherapy in early breast cancer. Data came from immunoSEQ multiplex PCR; TCRdb stores just in-frame clones and leaves some out. The sample has around 34,000 clones, less than 90% seen once. Indicated treatment: preoperative locoregional IRX-2 cytokine immunotherapy. The material was lymph node tissue, obtained from a patient treated with IRX-2 immunotherapy. The receptors come from a human donor with breast cancer.

This clone was counted only a few times. CDR3 loop: CSAGTGWNQPQHF. The CDR3 bases are TGCAGCGCCGGGACAGGGTGGAATCAGCCCCAGCATTTT. The V gene is TRBV29-1, the J gene TRBJ1-5; 9 bases agree with TRBD1. Germline V gene data show CDR1 as SQVTM and CDR2 as ANQGSEA. The ends lost 7 bases at V and 4 bases at J; junction bases unmatched: 5. CDR3 length equals 13 residues. The entire variable domain, with the rest obtained from reference TRBV29-1 and TRBJ1-5, is as follows: SAVISQKPSRDICQRGTSLTIQCQVDSQVTMMFWYRQQPGQSLTLIATANQGSEATYESGFVIDKFPISRPNLTFSTLTVSNMSPEDSSIYLCSAGTGWNQPQHFGDGTRLSIL.

The chain recombines TRBV5-1 with TRBJ2-3; 7 nucleotides line up with TRBD2. V was clipped by 2 bases and J by 3 bases; unmatched bases: 15. This CDR3 contains 18 residues. Germline V gives CDR1 SGHRS, CDR2 YFSETQ. In DNA, the CDR3 is TGCGCCAGCAGCTTACAGCGGGGACTACAAAAAACTACAGATACGCAGTATTTT. Translation: CASSLQRGLQKTTDTQYF.